The 10 T cell receptor beta chains presented below share a single source sample, sequenced in a study of T cell repertoires in cytomegalovirus infection (dated by TCRdb to about 2019). Sequencing instrument: Illumina HiSeq 1500. TCRdb applied fastp at Q25 and MiXCR to the public reads, then kept only in-frame beta chains. All rows with the same CDR3 protein become a single entry with the most common DNA and genes. The sample has 200,000 to 250,000 distinct CDR3 sequences on record, roughly 22% of them singletons. 18% of the sample lies in the top ten. The material sequenced was CD8+ T cells from PBMCs. The receptors derive from a human donor in good health (CMV status not recorded). Some clones in this sample may be carry-over from other donors' samples.

About this clonotype itself: A much larger clone lies a single base off, so this may be a read error. This chain connects TRBV19 to TRBJ2-7, with 8 positions matching TRBD1. Germline CDR1 and CDR2: LNHDA and SQIVND (reference sequence). The CDR3 is 13 amino acids. The CDR3 is CVSTSTGDGEQYF. In DNA form, the CDR3 reads TGTGTCAGTACCTCGACAGGGGACGGCGAGCAGTACTTC.

This clonotype turned up a few times. The chain has TRBV12-3 or TRBV12-4 and TRBJ1-1; TRBD1 might be the D (5 bases). V was trimmed by 8 bases and J by 10 bases, leaving 14 bases between them. This CDR3 is 11 amino acids long. The CDR3: CASEGPGGAFF. CDR3 nucleotide sequence: TGTGCCAGCGAAGGGCCCGGGGGAGCTTTCTTT.

J is TRBJ2-7 and V is TRBV6-6; tentative D call: TRBD2 (5 bases). This CDR3 contains 13 residues. Trimming pared 2 bases from V and 7 bases from J, leaving 12 bases between. Germline V gene sequence: CDR1 MNHNY, CDR2 SVGAGI (reference sequence). CDR3 nucleotides: TGTGCCAGCAGTTACGCGGGCCTAAGAGAGCAGTACTTC. Its translation: CASSYAGLREQYF.

This clonotype has more than one count but fewer than ten. This rearrangement joins TRBV4-1 to TRBJ2-6, with D unresolved. The germline CDR1 and CDR2 sequences are MGHRA and YSYEKL. V was pared by 0 bases and J by 0 bases, with 6 bases between. The CDR3 loop spans 16 amino acids. The CDR3 region is CASSQELTSGANVLTF. In nucleotides, the CDR3 is TGCGCCAGCAGCCAAGAGTTGACCTCTGGGGCCAACGTCCTGACTTTC.

This clonotype was counted ten times or more. The genes are TRBV7-2 and TRBJ1-5, with D tentatively TRBD1 (6 bases). Trimming took 4 bases from V and 5 from J, leaving 9 bases between them. The CDR3 spans 13 residues. Per the germline V gene, CDR1 is SGHTA and CDR2 is FQGNSA. CDR3 sequence reads: CASSYTGYQPQHF. CDR3 bases: TGTGCCAGCAGCTATACAGGGTATCAGCCCCAGCATTTT. Drawing the rest from reference TRBV7-2 and TRBJ1-5, the complete variable domain is GAGVSQSPSNKVTEKGKDVELRCDPISGHTALYWYRQSLGQGLEFLIYFQGNSAPDKSGLPSDRFSAERTGGSVSTLTIQRTQQEDSAVYLCASSYTGYQPQHFGDGTRLSIL.

This clonotype occurred many times. The chain joins TRBV7-8 to TRBJ2-1, with TRBD2 identical over 10 bases. J gave up 9 bases and V 5 bases, and 13 bases lay outside the gene matches. The length of the CDR3 is 16 residues. The germline CDR1 and CDR2 sequences are SGHVS and FQNEAQ. CDR3 bases: TGTGCCAGCAGCCTCTACCCCCTAGCGGGGGACGGTGAGCAGTTCTTC. This codes for CASSLYPLAGDGEQFF.

Note on this clonotype: Relative to the germline gene, one junction end is altered; a read error may explain this. This chain joins TRBV12-3 or TRBV12-4 and TRBJ2-1; 7 nucleotides align to TRBD2. This CDR3 region has 11 residues. The CDR3 nucleotides are TGTGCCAGCAGTCCTGGGGGACTATCGGTCTTC. Protein: CASSPGGLSVF.

The chain recombines TRBV19 with TRBJ2-2; 8 bases line up with TRBD2. CDR3 length: 19 amino acids. V trimming: 4 bases; J trimming: 3 bases; junction bases outside the gene matches: 16. CDR1 and CDR2 from the germline V gene are LNHDA and SQIVND (reference sequence). The CDR3 here is CASSNPLWRGAKHTGELFF. CDR3 DNA sequence: TGTGCCAGTAGTAACCCTCTTTGGCGGGGGGCCAAACACACCGGGGAGCTGTTTTTT. The whole variable domain, filled in from reference TRBV19 and TRBJ2-2, reads DGGITQSPKYLFRKEGQNVTLSCEQNLNHDAMYWYRQDPGQGLRLIYYSQIVNDFQKGDIAEGYSVSREKKESFPLTVTSAQKNPTAFYLCASSNPLWRGAKHTGELFFGEGSRLTVL.

This clonotype was counted between two and nine times. V and J are TRBV20-1 and TRBJ2-1; D is uncertain. Looked up from germline, CDR1 is DFQATT and CDR2 is SNEGSKA (reference sequence). V lost 2 bases and J lost 6, with 8 bases in between. This CDR3 has 12 residues. The CDR3 spells CSARRRSNEQFF. As DNA, the CDR3 is TGCAGTGCTAGACGACGGTCCAATGAGCAGTTCTTC.

The V and J genes are TRBV10-3 and TRBJ2-1; D is perhaps TRBD2 (6 bases). CDR1 is ENHRY, CDR2 SYGVKD, per germline. The CDR3 loop spans 13 amino acids. V was cut by 0 bases and J by 7 bases, with 7 bases left in between. This CDR3 reads CAISESGGNEQFF. The DNA of the CDR3 is TGTGCCATCAGTGAGTCGGGGGGAAATGAGCAGTTCTTC.